The present TCR beta chain was sequenced within a study of blood T cell repertoires in COVID-19. V lost 7 bases, J lost 6 bases, and 11 bases lay in between. This CDR3 has 12 residues. Germline V CDR1 and CDR2: MDHEN, SYDVKM. Participants were aged roughly 18 to 89 years, lived in 24 US areas, and enrolled virtually. Clones were read by immunoSEQ multiplex PCR, and TCRdb kept only the in-frame ones, dropping some. There are 150,000 to 200,000 clones in the sample; around four fifths occur only once, and more than 4.5% lies in the top ten. The chain uses TRBV28 and TRBJ2-3, with a possible D match to TRBD2 (5 bases). Input material: PBMCs or T cells enriched from blood (not recorded which). The TCR sequence derives from a man between 65 and 85 years old who had been exposed to COVID-19. In DNA form, the CDR3 reads TGTGCCAGCATTTCTAGCTCCGATACGCAGTATTTT. It specifies CASISSSDTQYF.